This entry describes one T cell receptor beta chain. The antigen is undetermined. The CDR3 loop spans 17 amino acids. The germline gives CDR1 SEHNR, CDR2 FQNEAQ (reference sequence). Trimming cost V 5 bases and J 3 bases, with 23 bases left between them. The sample is drawn from a study of T cell responses to AZD1222 COVID-19 vaccine. Overall study findings and caveats: Only six or seven AZD1222 recipients were seropositive at baseline. The donor cohort was predominantly white British with a female majority, and clonal diversity may have been underestimated. Repertoires were sampled only after the peak T cell response. Close to half of all spike-specific TCRs reportedly target regions of the variants that are unmutated.

Profiled with immunoSEQ multiplex PCR; TCRdb holds only in-frame clones, not every one. The data hold 150,000 to 200,000 clones, with around 92% observed a single time. The TCR was taken from an adult who received the AZD1222 COVID-19 vaccine. The rearrangement joins TRBV7-9 to TRBJ2-7; the D call may be TRBD1 or TRBD2 (6 bases each). This specimen consisted of peripheral blood, obtained 28 days after the second AZD1222 dose. The CDR3 nucleotides read TGTGCCAGCAGCCCCCAACCGCCGAGGGGGGCTAGCTACGAGCAGTACTTC. Translation: CASSPQPPRGASYEQYF.